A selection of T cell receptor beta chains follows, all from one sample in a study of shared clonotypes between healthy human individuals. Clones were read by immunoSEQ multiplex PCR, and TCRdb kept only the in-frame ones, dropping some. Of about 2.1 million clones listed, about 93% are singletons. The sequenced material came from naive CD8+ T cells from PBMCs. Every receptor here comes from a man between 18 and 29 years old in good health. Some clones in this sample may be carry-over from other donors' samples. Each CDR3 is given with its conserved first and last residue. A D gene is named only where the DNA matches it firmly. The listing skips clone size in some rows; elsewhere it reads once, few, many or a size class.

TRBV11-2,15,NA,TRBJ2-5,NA,TGTGCCAGCAGCTCGAGCCTCGGGACGACCGAGACCCAGTACTTC,CASSSSLGTTETQYF
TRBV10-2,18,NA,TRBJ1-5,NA,TGCGCCAGCAGTGAGTCGAGGGGGGGCAGGGGAGGGAATCAGCCCCAGCATTTT,CASSESRGGRGGNQPQHF
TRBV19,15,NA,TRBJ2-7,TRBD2,TGTGCCAGTAGTAAACTAGCGGGAGCCCCCAACGAGCAGTACTTC,CASSKLAGAPNEQYF
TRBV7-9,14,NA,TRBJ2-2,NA,TGTGCCAGCAGCATCCTTGCTGGCACCGGGGAGCTGTTTTTT,CASSILAGTGELFF
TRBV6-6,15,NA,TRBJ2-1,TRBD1,TGTGCCAGCATCTCCGACAGGGGGAGGGCCTATGAGCAGTTCTTC,CASISDRGRAYEQFF
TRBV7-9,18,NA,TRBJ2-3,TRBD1,TGTGCCAGCAGCGGGCAGGGACAGGGAATTTGGGGCACAGATACGCAGTATTTT,CASSGQGQGIWGTDTQYF
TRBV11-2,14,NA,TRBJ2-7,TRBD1,TGTGCCAGCAGCCCCCAGGGGGCCCACAACGAGCAGTACTTC,CASSPQGAHNEQYF
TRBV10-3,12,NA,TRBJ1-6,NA,TGTGCCATCAGCGTTGGGAATTCACCCCTCCACTTT,CAISVGNSPLHF
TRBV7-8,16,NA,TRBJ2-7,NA,TGTGCCAGCAGCTGGAACCGGGTCTTAAGCTCCTACGAGCAGTACTTC,CASSWNRVLSSYEQYF
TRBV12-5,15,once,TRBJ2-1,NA,TGTGCTAGTGGTTTGCACAGGGAAAGATACAATGAGCAGTTCTTC,CASGLHRERYNEQFF
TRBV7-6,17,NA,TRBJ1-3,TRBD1,TGTGCCAGCAGCTTGGCGACAGGGACCCACCATGGAAACACCATATATTTT,CASSLATGTHHGNTIYF
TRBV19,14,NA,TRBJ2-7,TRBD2,TGTGCCAGTAGTATAGGGACTAGCGTCCACGAGCAGTACTTC,CASSIGTSVHEQYF
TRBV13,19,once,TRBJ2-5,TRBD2,TGTGCCAGCAGCGGGAGCCGACAACGTACTAGCGGGATTAAAGAGACCCAGTACTTC,CASSGSRQRTSGIKETQYF
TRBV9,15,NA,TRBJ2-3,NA,TGTGCCAGCAGCGACGGGCCAAACGGCGCAGATACGCAGTATTTT,CASSDGPNGADTQYF
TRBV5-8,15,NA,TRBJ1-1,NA,TGTGCCAGCAGCTCTACACAATTGGGTGCGCCTGAAGCTTTCTTT,CASSSTQLGAPEAFF
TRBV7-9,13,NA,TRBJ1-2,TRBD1,TGTGCCAGCAGCTTACCAGACAGGGATGGCTACACCTTC,CASSLPDRDGYTF
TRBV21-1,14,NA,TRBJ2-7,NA,TGTGCCAGCAGTAAGTTCGGCGGTTACTACGAGCAGTACTTC,CASSKFGGYYEQYF
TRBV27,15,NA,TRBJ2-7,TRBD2,TGTGCCAGCAGTTTAAGACTAGCGGGAGATGACGAGCAGTACTTC,CASSLRLAGDDEQYF